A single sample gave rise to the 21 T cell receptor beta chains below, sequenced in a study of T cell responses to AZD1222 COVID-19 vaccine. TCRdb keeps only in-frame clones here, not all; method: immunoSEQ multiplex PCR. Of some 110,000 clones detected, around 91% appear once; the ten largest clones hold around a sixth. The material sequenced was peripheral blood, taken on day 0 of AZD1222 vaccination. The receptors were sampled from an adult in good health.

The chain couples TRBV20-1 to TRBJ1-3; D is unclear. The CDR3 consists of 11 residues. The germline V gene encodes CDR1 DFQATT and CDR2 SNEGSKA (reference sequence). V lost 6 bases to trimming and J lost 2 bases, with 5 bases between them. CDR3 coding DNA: TGCAGTGCAGGGACTGGAAACACCATATATTTT. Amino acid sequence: CSAGTGNTIYF.

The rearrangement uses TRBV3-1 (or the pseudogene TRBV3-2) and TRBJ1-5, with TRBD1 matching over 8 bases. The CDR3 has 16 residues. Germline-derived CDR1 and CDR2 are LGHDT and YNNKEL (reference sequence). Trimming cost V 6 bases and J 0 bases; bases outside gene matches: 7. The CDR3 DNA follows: TGTGCCAGCAGGGATACAGGGGGAAATAGCAATCAGCCCCAGCATTTT. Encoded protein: CASRDTGGNSNQPQHF.

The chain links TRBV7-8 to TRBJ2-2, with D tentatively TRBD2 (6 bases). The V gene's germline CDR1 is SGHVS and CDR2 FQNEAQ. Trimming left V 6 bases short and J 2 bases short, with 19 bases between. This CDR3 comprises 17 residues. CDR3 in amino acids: CASSLTPGLYNTGELFF. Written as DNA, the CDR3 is TGTGCCAGCAGTTTAACCCCTGGACTATATAACACCGGGGAGCTGTTTTTT. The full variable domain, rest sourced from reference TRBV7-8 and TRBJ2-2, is GAGVSQSPRYKVAKRGQDVALRCDPISGHVSLFWYQQALGQGPEFLTYFQNEAQLDKSGLPSDRFFAERPEGSVSTLKIQRTQQEDSAVYLCASSLTPGLYNTGELFFGEGSRLTVL.

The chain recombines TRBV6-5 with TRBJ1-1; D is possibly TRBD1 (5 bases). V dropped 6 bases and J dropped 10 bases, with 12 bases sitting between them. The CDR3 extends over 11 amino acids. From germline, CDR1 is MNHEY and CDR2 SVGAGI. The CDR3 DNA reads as TGTGCCAGCAGAGGGGCTTCAGGAGCTTTCTTT. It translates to CASRGASGAFF.

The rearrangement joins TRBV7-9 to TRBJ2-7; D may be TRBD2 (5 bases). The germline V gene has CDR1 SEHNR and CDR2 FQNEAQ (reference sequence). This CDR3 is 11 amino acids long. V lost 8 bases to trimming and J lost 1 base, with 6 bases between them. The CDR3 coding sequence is TGTGCCAGCGGGAGATCCTACGAGCAGTACTTC. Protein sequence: CASGRSYEQYF.

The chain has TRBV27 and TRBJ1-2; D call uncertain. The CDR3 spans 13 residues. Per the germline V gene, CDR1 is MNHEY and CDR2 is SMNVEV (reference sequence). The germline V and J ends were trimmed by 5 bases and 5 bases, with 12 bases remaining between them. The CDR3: CASSGTLAYGYTF. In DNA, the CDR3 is TGTGCCAGCAGTGGAACACTCGCTTATGGCTACACCTTC.

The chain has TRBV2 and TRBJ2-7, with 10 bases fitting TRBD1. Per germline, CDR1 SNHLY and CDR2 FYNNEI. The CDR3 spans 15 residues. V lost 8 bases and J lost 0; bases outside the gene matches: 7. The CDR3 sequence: CASVNRDRGSYEQYF. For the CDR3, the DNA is TGTGCCAGCGTTAACCGGGACAGGGGCTCCTACGAGCAGTACTTC.

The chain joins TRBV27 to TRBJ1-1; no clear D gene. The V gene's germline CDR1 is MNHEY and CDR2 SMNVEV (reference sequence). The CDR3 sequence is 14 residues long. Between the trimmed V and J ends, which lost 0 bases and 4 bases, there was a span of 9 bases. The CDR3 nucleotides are TGTGCCAGCAGTTTATCCCCGCCGGGCACTGAAGCTTTCTTT. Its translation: CASSLSPPGTEAFF.

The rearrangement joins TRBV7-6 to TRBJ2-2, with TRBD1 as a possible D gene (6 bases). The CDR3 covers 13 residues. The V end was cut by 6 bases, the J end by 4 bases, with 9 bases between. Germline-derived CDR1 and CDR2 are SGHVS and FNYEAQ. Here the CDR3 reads CASRHRATGELFF. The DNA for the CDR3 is TGTGCCAGCAGACACAGGGCCACCGGGGAGCTGTTTTTT.

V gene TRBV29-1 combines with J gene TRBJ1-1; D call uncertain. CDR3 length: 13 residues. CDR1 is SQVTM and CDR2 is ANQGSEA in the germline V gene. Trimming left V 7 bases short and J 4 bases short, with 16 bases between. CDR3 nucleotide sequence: TGCAGCGCGCAGCCCGGGAGCGGCACTGAAGCTTTCTTT. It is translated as CSAQPGSGTEAFF.

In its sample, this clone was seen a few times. The CDR3 DNA follows: TGCGCCAGCAGCCCAAGGACGGAGAACACTGAAGCTTTCTTT. Protein product: CASSPRTENTEAFF. V usage is TRBV4-1 and J usage is TRBJ1-1, with D hard to call. The CDR3 runs to 14 residues. CDR1 MGHRA and CDR2 YSYEKL come from the germline V gene. V was cut by 4 bases and J by 1 base, with 10 bases left in between.

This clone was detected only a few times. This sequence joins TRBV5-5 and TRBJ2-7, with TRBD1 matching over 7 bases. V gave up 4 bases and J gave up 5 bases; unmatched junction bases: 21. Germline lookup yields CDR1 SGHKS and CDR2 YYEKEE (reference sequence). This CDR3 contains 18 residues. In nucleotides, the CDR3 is TGTGCCAGCAGCGGGGAACGACAGGGCAAAACGTCTCTCCACGAGCAGTACTTC. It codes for CASSGERQGKTSLHEQYF.

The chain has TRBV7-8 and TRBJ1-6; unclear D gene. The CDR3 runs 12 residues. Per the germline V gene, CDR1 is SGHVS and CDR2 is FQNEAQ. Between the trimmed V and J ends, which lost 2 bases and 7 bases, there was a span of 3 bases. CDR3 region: CASSLLNSPLHF. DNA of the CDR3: TGTGCCAGCAGCTTACTAAATTCACCCCTCCACTTT. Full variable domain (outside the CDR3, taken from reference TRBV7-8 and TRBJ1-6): GAGVSQSPRYKVAKRGQDVALRCDPISGHVSLFWYQQALGQGPEFLTYFQNEAQLDKSGLPSDRFFAERPEGSVSTLKIQRTQQEDSAVYLCASSLLNSPLHFGNGTRLTVT.

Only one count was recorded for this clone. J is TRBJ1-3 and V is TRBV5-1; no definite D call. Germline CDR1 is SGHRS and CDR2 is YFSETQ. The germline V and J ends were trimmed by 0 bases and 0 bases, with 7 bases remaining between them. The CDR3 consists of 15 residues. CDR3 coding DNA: TGCGCCAGCAGCTTGGACGGAAACTCTGGAAACACCATATATTTT. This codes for CASSLDGNSGNTIYF. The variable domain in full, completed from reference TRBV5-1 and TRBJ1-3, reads KAGVTQTPRYLIKTRGQQVTLSCSPISGHRSVSWYQQTPGQGLQFLFEYFSETQRNKGNFPGRFSGRQFSNSRSEMNVSTLELGDSALYLCASSLDGNSGNTIYFGEGSWLTVV.

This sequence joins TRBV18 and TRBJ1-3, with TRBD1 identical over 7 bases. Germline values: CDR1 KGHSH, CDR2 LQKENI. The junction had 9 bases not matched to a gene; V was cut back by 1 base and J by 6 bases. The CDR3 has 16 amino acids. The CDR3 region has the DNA TGTGCCAGCTCACCACTGCCGACAGGGAAGGAAAACACCATATATTTT. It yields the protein CASSPLPTGKENTIYF.

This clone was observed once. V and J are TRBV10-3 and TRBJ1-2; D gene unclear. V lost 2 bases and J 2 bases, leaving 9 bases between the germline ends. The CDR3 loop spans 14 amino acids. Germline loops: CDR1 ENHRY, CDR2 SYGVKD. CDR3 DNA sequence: TGTGCCATCAGTGAGGGCGTTGCCAACTATGGCTACACCTTC. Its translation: CAISEGVANYGYTF.

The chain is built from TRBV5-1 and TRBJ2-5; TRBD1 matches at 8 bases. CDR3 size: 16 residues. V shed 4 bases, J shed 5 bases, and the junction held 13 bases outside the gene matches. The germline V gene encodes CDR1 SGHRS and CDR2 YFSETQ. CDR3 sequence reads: CASSPGGTGEEETQYF. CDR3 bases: TGCGCCAGCAGCCCCGGCGGGACAGGCGAGGAGGAGACCCAGTACTTC.

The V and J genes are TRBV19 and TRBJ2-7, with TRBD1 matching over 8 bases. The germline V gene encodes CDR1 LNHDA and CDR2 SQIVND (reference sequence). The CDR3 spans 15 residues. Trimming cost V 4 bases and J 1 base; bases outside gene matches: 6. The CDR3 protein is CASSRGTGTSYEQYF. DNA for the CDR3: TGTGCCAGTAGTAGGGGGACAGGAACTTCCTACGAGCAGTACTTC.

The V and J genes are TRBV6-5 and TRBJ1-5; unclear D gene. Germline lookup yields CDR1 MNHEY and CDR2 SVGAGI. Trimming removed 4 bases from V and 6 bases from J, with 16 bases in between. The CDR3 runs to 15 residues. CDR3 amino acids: CASSLRGGVSQPQHF. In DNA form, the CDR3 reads TGTGCCAGCAGTTTACGGGGTGGGGTTAGTCAGCCCCAGCATTTT.

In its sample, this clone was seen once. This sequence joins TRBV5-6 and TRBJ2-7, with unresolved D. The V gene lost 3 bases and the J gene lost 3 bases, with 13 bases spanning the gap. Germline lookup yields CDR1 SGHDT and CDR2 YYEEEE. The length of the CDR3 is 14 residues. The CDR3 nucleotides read TGTGCCAGCAGCTCGACCGGATGGTACTACGAGCAGTACTTC. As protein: CASSSTGWYYEQYF. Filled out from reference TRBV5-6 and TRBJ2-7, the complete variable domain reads DAGVTQSPTHLIKTRGQQVTLRCSPKSGHDTVSWYQQALGQGPQFIFQYYEEEERQRGNFPDRFSGHQFPNYSSELNVNALLLGDSALYLCASSSTGWYYEQYFGPGTRLTVT.

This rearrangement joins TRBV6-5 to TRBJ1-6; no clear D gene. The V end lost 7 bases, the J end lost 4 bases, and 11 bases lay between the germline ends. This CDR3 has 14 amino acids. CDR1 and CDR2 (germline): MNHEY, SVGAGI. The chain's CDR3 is CASNRAEYNSPLHF. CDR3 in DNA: TGTGCCAGCAACCGGGCAGAGTATAATTCACCCCTCCACTTT.